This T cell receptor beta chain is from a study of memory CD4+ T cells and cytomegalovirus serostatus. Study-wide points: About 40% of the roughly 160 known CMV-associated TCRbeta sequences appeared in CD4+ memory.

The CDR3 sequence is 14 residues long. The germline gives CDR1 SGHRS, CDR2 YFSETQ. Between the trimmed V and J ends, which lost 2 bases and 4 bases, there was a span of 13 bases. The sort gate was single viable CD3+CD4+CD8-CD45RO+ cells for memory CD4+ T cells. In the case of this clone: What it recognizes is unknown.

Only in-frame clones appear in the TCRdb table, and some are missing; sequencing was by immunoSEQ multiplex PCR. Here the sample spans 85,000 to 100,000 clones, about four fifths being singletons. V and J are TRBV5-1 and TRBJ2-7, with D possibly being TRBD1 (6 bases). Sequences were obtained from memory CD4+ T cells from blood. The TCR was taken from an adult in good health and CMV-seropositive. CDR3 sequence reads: CASSFAQGGYEQYF. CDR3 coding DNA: TGCGCCAGCAGCTTTGCACAGGGCGGGTACGAGCAGTACTTC.